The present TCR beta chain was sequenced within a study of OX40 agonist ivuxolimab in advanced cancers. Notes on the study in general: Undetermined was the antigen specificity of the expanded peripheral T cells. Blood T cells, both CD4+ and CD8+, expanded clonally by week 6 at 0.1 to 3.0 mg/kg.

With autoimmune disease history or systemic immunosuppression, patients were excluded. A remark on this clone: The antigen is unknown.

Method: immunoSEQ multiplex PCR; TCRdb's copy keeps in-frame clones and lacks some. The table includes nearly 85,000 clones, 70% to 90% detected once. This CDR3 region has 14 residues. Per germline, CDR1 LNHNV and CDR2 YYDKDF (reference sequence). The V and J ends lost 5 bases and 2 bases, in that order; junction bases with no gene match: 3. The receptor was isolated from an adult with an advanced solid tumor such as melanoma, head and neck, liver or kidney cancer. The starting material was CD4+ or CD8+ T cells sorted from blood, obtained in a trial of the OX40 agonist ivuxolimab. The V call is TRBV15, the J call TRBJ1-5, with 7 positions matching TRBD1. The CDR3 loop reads CATSSGGGNQPQHF. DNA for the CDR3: TGTGCCACCAGCTCAGGGGGGGGCAATCAGCCCCAGCATTTT.